Below are 18 T cell receptor beta chains sequenced from a single sample in a study of blood T cell repertoires in COVID-19 (dated by TCRdb to about 2020). Library preparation was by the immunoSEQ multiplex PCR assay. TCRdb provides this immuneACCESS table in a form limited to in-frame rearrangements. Some clones are lacking; in checked studies, under half of them reflect an unresolved V gene, and why the rest are absent is not known. This sample has 180,000 or so clones in its table, and around 82% of those were observed once. In total, the top ten clones hold about 9.4% of the sample. Sequenced: peripheral blood. All receptors come from a woman aged 80 or older with acute or convalescent COVID-19.

The chain carries TRBV25-1 and TRBJ1-1, with D unresolved. Germline V gene sequence: CDR1 MGHDK, CDR2 SYGVNS. The CDR3 is 16 amino acids. Trimming removed 3 bases from V and 0 bases from J, with 14 bases in between. CDR3 coding DNA: TGTGCCAGCAGTGAGTCTGGTCAGACACTGAACACTGAAGCTTTCTTT. Protein product: CASSESGQTLNTEAFF.

V and J are TRBV5-1 and TRBJ2-3; 7 bases match TRBD2. CDR3 length: 16 residues. The V segment lost 0 bases and the J segment 0 bases; nucleotides outside the gene matches: 4. Germline CDR1 reads SGHRS; CDR2 reads YFSETQ. This CDR3 is CASSLVAGVSTDTQYF. The DNA for the CDR3 is TGCGCCAGCAGCTTGGTCGCGGGGGTTAGCACAGATACGCAGTATTTT.

The chain uses TRBV28 and TRBJ1-5, with 10 bases matching TRBD1. This CDR3 comprises 14 residues. V lost 9 bases to trimming and J lost 4 bases; unmatched junction nucleotides: 6. Germline CDR1 and CDR2: MDHEN and SYDVKM. CDR3 coding DNA: TGTGCCAGTCGAACGGGACAGGGGAATCAGCCCCAGCATTTT. Protein product: CASRTGQGNQPQHF.

This clone has only a few counts. This chain uses TRBV5-1 with TRBJ2-1; the match to TRBD1 covers 10 bases. Unmatched junction bases numbered 7, after V lost 2 bases and J lost 8 bases. The germline V gene encodes CDR1 SGHRS and CDR2 YFSETQ. This CDR3 is built from 15 residues. The CDR3 region is CASSLGDRGPDEQFF. The CDR3 coding sequence is TGCGCCAGCAGCTTAGGGGACAGGGGCCCAGATGAGCAGTTCTTC.

This chain uses TRBV18 with TRBJ2-5; 8 bases are shared with TRBD1. Looked up from germline, CDR1 is KGHSH and CDR2 is LQKENI. V shed 2 bases and J 13 bases; nucleotides not matched to a gene: 15. The CDR3 extends over 15 amino acids. The CDR3 DNA reads TGTGCCAGCTCACCAGCCCGGGACAGGACCCCCCAGGGGTACTTC. Amino acid sequence: CASSPARDRTPQGYF. The variable domain in full, with the rest retrieved from reference TRBV18 and TRBJ2-5, is NAGVMQNPRHLVRRRGQEARLRCSPMKGHSHVYWYRQLPEEGLKFMVYLQKENIIDESGMPKERFSAEFPKEGPSILRIQQVVRGDSAAYFCASSPARDRTPQGYFGPGTRLLVL.

The V gene is TRBV19, the J gene TRBJ2-1, with 8 bases matching TRBD1. There are 14 residues in the CDR3. The V gene's germline CDR1 is LNHDA and CDR2 SQIVND (reference sequence). The ends lost 5 bases at V and 7 bases at J; junction bases unmatched: 7. The CDR3 DNA reads as TGTGCCAGTAGTCCCAGGGACAGGAAGAATGAGCAGTTCTTC. It codes for CASSPRDRKNEQFF.

This clone was seen only once. Relative to the germline gene, one junction end is altered; a read error may explain this. Other DNA variants within this sample encode the same CDR3. V and J are TRBV11-2 and TRBJ1-2; TRBD1 is a possible D gene (6 bases). The CDR3 has 15 amino acids. Germline V gene data show CDR1 as SGHAT and CDR2 as FQNNGV. CDR3 amino acids: CASSFGRGEFYGYTF. The CDR3 DNA reads as TGCGCCAGCAGCTTTGGCAGGGGCGAATTCTATGGCTACACCTTC. Full variable domain (missing parts from reference TRBV11-2 and TRBJ1-2): EAGVAQSPRYKIIEKRQSVAFWCNPISGHATLYWYQQILGQGPKLLIQFQNNGVVDDSQLPKDRFSAERLKGVDSTLKIQPAKLEDSAVYLCASSFGRGEFYGYTFGSGTRLTVV.

This rearrangement joins TRBV7-2 to TRBJ2-3; D may be TRBD2 (6 bases). Germline values: CDR1 SGHTA, CDR2 FQGNSA. V was pared by 3 bases and J by 2 bases, with 24 bases between. This CDR3 is 19 amino acids long. The CDR3 nucleotides read TGTGCCAGCAGCTTGGAGCCCCCTAGCGCCTACTTCCCCACAGATACGCAGTATTTT. Translating it yields CASSLEPPSAYFPTDTQYF.

This rearrangement joins TRBV7-3 to TRBJ1-1; D is perhaps TRBD1 (6 bases). The CDR3 covers 14 residues. Trimming stripped 5 bases from V and 1 base from J, with 11 bases between. Germline V gives CDR1 SGHTA, CDR2 FQGTGA. CDR3: CASSQGLPNTEAFF. The DNA of the CDR3 is TGTGCCAGCAGCCAGGGGCTTCCGAACACTGAAGCTTTCTTT.

The chain has TRBV9 and TRBJ2-7; 10 nucleotides line up with TRBD2. The CDR3 consists of 16 residues. The V gene's germline CDR1 is SGDLS and CDR2 YYNGEE. With 5 bases clipped from V and 2 bases from J, the junction kept 10 bases outside the gene matches. As DNA, the CDR3 is TGTGCCAGCAGTCGCTCACTAGCGGGGCCCCCCTACGAGCAGTACTTC. Translating it yields CASSRSLAGPPYEQYF.

The rearrangement uses TRBV18 and TRBJ1-1, with a weak D call TRBD1 (5 bases). Germline-derived CDR1 and CDR2 are KGHSH and LQKENI. CDR3 size: 14 residues. V shed 4 bases and J shed 5 bases, with 14 bases lying between them. The CDR3 DNA reads TGTGCCAGCTCACTCAGCGGGGGAGGGACTGAAGCTTTCTTT. Translated: CASSLSGGGTEAFF.

The chain links TRBV2 to TRBJ1-2; the D gene is possibly TRBD1 (5 bases). V was pared by 3 bases and J by 2 bases, with 7 bases between. The V gene's germline CDR1 is SNHLY and CDR2 FYNNEI. The CDR3 runs 13 residues. CDR3 DNA sequence: TGTGCCAGCAGTGAGCAGGGAAACTATGGCTACACCTTC. The encoded protein is CASSEQGNYGYTF.

J is TRBJ2-3 and V is TRBV4-3, with D possibly TRBD1 on 5 matching bases. Per the germline V gene, CDR1 is LGHNA and CDR2 is YSLEER. This CDR3 region has 16 residues. V lost 4 bases and J lost 4, with 18 bases in between. Here the CDR3 DNA reads TGCGCCAGCAGCCCAAGATTGCCAGGGTCGTCAGATACGCAGTATTTT. It specifies CASSPRLPGSSDTQYF.

With regard to this clone: A junction boundary mismatches the germline segment, possibly from a read error. V is TRBV12-3 or TRBV12-4 and J is TRBJ1-6, with D possibly TRBD1 on 5 matching bases. CDR3 length: 13 amino acids. In DNA form, the CDR3 reads TGTGCCAGCAGTGTAGCCAGGGATTCACCCCTCCACTTT. This sequence encodes CASSVARDSPLHF.

V is TRBV3-1 (or the pseudogene TRBV3-2) and J is TRBJ1-6; a possible D gene is TRBD1 (6 bases). The germline CDR1 and CDR2 sequences are LGHDT and YNNKEL (reference sequence). The V end lost 4 bases, the J end lost 11 bases, and 12 bases lay between the germline ends. This CDR3 spans 13 amino acids. The CDR3 nucleotides are TGTGCCAGCAGCCTTGGACAGAGTACACCCCTCCACTTT. Its protein is CASSLGQSTPLHF.

There are a few counts of this clone. The chain combines TRBV4-1 with TRBJ2-2; 12 bases align to TRBD2. The CDR3 is made up of 18 amino acids. J lost 4 bases, V lost 0 bases, and 6 bases had no gene match. The germline V gene has CDR1 MGHRA and CDR2 YSYEKL. The CDR3, as DNA: TGCGCCAGCAGCCAAGATTCACTAGCGGGGGGCCGCACCGGGGAGCTGTTTTTT. The encoded protein is CASSQDSLAGGRTGELFF.

This chain links TRBV12-3 or TRBV12-4 with TRBJ1-1; D gene ambiguous. Trimming took off 2 bases at V and 6 bases at J, with 10 bases between the two ends. The CDR3 has 13 amino acids. The CDR3 reads CASSLNVAAEAFF. The CDR3 coding sequence is TGTGCCAGCAGTTTAAATGTCGCGGCTGAAGCTTTCTTT.

The V gene is TRBV5-1, the J gene TRBJ2-3, with D possibly TRBD1 on 5 matching bases. V was clipped by 1 base and J by 2 bases, with 8 bases between them. The CDR3 length is 14 residues. CDR1 is SGHRS, CDR2 YFSETQ, per germline. Here the CDR3 DNA reads TGCGCCAGCAGCTTGTCAGGGATCACAGATACGCAGTATTTT. Its protein is CASSLSGITDTQYF.